The 17 T cell receptor beta chains below all came from one sample that was sequenced in a study of blood T cell repertoires in COVID-19. The table came from immunoSEQ multiplex PCR; TCRdb's copy has only in-frame clones and leaves some out. Of 110,000 or so clones in the sample, approximately 88% were seen once. Sequencing input: peripheral blood. Receptor source: a middle-aged woman with acute or convalescent COVID-19.

The gene calls are TRBV5-1 and TRBJ2-1; tentatively, D is TRBD2 (6 bases). Trimming removed 0 bases at V and 5 bases at J, with 15 bases between. CDR3 length: 16 amino acids. CDR1 and CDR2 from the germline V gene are SGHRS and YFSETQ. CDR3 in DNA: TGCGCCAGCAGCTTGGTGGCAGGGCCGGGGGACAATGAGCAGTTCTTC. Protein product: CASSLVAGPGDNEQFF.

The chain joins TRBV19 to TRBJ2-2; TRBD1 is a possible D gene (5 bases). Germline loops: CDR1 LNHDA, CDR2 SQIVND (reference sequence). CDR3 length: 15 amino acids. V lost 10 bases and J 1 base, leaving 16 bases between the germline ends. CDR3 protein: CATQRGRQNTGELFF. CDR3 coding DNA: TGTGCCACCCAAAGGGGCAGACAGAACACCGGGGAGCTGTTTTTT.

V gene TRBV7-2 combines with J gene TRBJ1-4; D gene ambiguous. Germline CDR1 is SGHTA and CDR2 is FQGNSA. The CDR3 runs 18 residues. V dropped 5 bases and J dropped 0 bases, with 19 bases sitting between them. CDR3 DNA: TGTGCCAGCAGCCTAAGAGAACCGCCCGTAGCAACTAATGAAAAACTGTTTTTT. This encodes CASSLREPPVATNEKLFF.

The CDR3 is CASSNTLRQGSYEQYF. The CDR3, as DNA: TGTGCCAGTAGTAATACCCTACGACAGGGTTCCTACGAGCAGTACTTC. The chain recombines TRBV19 with TRBJ2-7; 7 positions agree with TRBD1. V shed 4 bases, J shed 1 base, and the junction held 10 bases outside the gene matches. The CDR3 covers 16 residues. Germline CDR1 LNHDA, CDR2 SQIVND (reference sequence).

This clone was counted a single time. The chain is built from TRBV30 and TRBJ1-3; D not certain. V dropped 0 bases and J dropped 4 bases, with 7 bases sitting between them. There are 13 residues in the CDR3. Germline V lookup: CDR1 GTSNPN, CDR2 SVGIG (reference sequence). DNA for the CDR3: TGTGCCTGGAGTGTACTCCGGGGAAACACCATATATTTT. Translated: CAWSVLRGNTIYF.

This chain joins TRBV7-7 and TRBJ2-1, with 15 bases identical to TRBD2. The CDR3 covers 18 residues. Germline lookup yields CDR1 SSHAT and CDR2 FNYEAQ (reference sequence). J was trimmed by 9 bases and V by 4 bases; bases with no gene match: 13. The CDR3 loop is CASSSGTSGGPSVSEQFF. As DNA, the CDR3 is TGTGCCAGCAGCTCCGGGACTAGCGGGGGGCCGTCTGTCTCTGAGCAGTTCTTC. The whole variable domain, remainder taken from reference TRBV7-7 and TRBJ2-1, is GAGVSQSPRYKVTKRGQDVTLRCDPISSHATLYWYQQALGQGPEFLTYFNYEAQPDKSGLPSDRFSAERPEGSISTLTIQRTEQRDSAMYRCASSSGTSGGPSVSEQFFGPGTRLTVL.

V is TRBV9 and J is TRBJ1-6; weak D call: TRBD1 (6 bases). CDR1 and CDR2 from the germline V gene are SGDLS and YYNGEE. The ends were cut back, 2 bases at V and 8 bases at J, with 14 bases in the middle. This CDR3 is built from 15 residues. The CDR3 spells CASSVRGTADSPLHF. The CDR3 DNA sequence: TGTGCCAGCAGCGTTAGGGGGACGGCCGATTCACCCCTCCACTTT.

The chain uses TRBV15 and TRBJ2-6, with TRBD1 matching over 9 bases. Unmatched junction bases numbered 9, after V lost 5 bases and J lost 1 base. The CDR3 length is 18 residues. The germline CDR1 and CDR2 sequences are LNHNV and YYDKDF (reference sequence). The CDR3 DNA follows: TGTGCCACCAGCTACTACAGGGGGCTTAGATCTGGGGCCAACGTCCTGACTTTC. It codes for CATSYYRGLRSGANVLTF.

The genes are TRBV7-3 and TRBJ2-7, with a weak D call TRBD2 (5 bases). The germline V and J ends were trimmed by 2 bases and 4 bases, with 15 bases remaining between them. This CDR3 region has 15 residues. Germline V gene lookup returns CDR1 SGHTA and CDR2 FQGTGA. The CDR3 protein is CASSLGSTAVYEQYF. DNA of the CDR3: TGTGCCAGCAGCTTAGGGAGTACGGCTGTATACGAGCAGTACTTC.

V gene TRBV7-9 combines with J gene TRBJ2-7, with TRBD2 identical over 11 bases. J gave up 4 bases and V 5 bases, and 4 bases lay outside the gene matches. Germline assignment: CDR1 SEHNR and CDR2 FQNEAQ (reference sequence). This CDR3 spans 14 amino acids. The CDR3: CASSPSGGPYEQYF. The CDR3 DNA follows: TGTGCCAGCAGCCCTAGCGGGGGGCCATACGAGCAGTACTTC.

The V and J genes are TRBV10-2 and TRBJ2-3; the match to TRBD1 covers 7 bases. The CDR3 totals 14 residues. The J segment lost 6 bases and the V segment lost 7 bases, leaving 10 bases of the junction unmatched. Germline CDR1 and CDR2: WSHSY and SAAADI. This CDR3 reads CASKRGQIGDTQYF. The DNA of the CDR3 is TGCGCCAGCAAGAGGGGGCAAATTGGGGATACGCAGTATTTT.

The chain links TRBV12-3 or TRBV12-4 to TRBJ2-7, with a possible D match to TRBD1 (6 bases). This CDR3 region has 13 residues. V dropped 4 bases and J dropped 1 base, with 8 bases sitting between them. The CDR3 spells CASSSGQSYEQYF. The CDR3 DNA reads TGTGCCAGCAGTTCAGGACAGTCCTACGAGCAGTACTTC.

The chain has TRBV7-9 and TRBJ2-7, with D tentatively TRBD2 (5 bases). Per germline, CDR1 SEHNR and CDR2 FQNEAQ (reference sequence). Trimming cost V 4 bases and J 0 bases, with 16 bases left between them. There are 16 residues in the CDR3. Here the CDR3 DNA reads TGTGCCAGCAGCTCCCACCGGGGTCTGTCCTCCTACGAGCAGTACTTC. It translates to CASSSHRGLSSYEQYF.

V is TRBV6-5 and J is TRBJ2-2, with 9 bases identical to TRBD1. CDR3 length: 14 amino acids. The germline CDR1 and CDR2 sequences are MNHEY and SVGAGI. The J segment lost 3 bases and the V segment lost 8 bases, leaving 4 bases of the junction unmatched. The CDR3 here is CASSWTGDTGELFF. DNA of the CDR3: TGTGCCAGCTCCTGGACAGGGGACACCGGGGAGCTGTTTTTT.

This clone was seen many times. This chain links TRBV6-5 with TRBJ1-5; perhaps TRBD1 as D (5 bases). This CDR3 has 14 residues. With 6 bases removed from V and 6 bases from J, the gap between germline ends came to 15 bases. The germline CDR1 and CDR2 sequences are MNHEY and SVGAGI. The CDR3, as DNA: TGTGCCAGCAGACCCGCAGGGTCGGGTCAGCCCCAGCATTTT. It translates to CASRPAGSGQPQHF.

The chain is built from TRBV19 and TRBJ1-1; D is possibly TRBD1 (5 bases). CDR1 and CDR2 (germline): LNHDA, SQIVND (reference sequence). V shed 1 base and J shed 4 bases, with 10 bases lying between them. CDR3 size: 14 residues. The CDR3 DNA is TGTGCCAGTAGTATAGCGCCGGGGGGCACTGAAGCTTTCTTT. Its protein product is CASSIAPGGTEAFF.

V and J are TRBV7-6 and TRBJ2-3, with TRBD2 as a possible D gene (5 bases). The CDR3 runs to 15 residues. The germline V gene encodes CDR1 SGHVS and CDR2 FNYEAQ. Trimming removed 2 bases from V and 3 bases from J, with 12 bases in between. CDR3: CASSLRISGTDTQYF. In DNA, the CDR3 is TGTGCCAGCAGCTTACGTATTTCGGGGACAGATACGCAGTATTTT.